Each of the 30 T cell receptor beta chains below was sequenced from the same sample in a study of cytomegalovirus exposure and HLA in healthy donors. The primer mix had 60 Vbeta and 13 Jbeta primers. The repertoire was sequenced with immunoSEQ multiplex PCR; TCRdb's copy has only in-frame clones and lacks some. The sample includes some 160,000 clones, approximately 82% of them seen just once. The source material was PBMCs. The receptors were sampled from a male donor in good health and CMV-seronegative.

The J gene is TRBJ1-1, the V gene TRBV12-5; 8 positions match TRBD1. The germline V gene encodes CDR1 LGHNT and CDR2 FRNRAP. This CDR3 comprises 14 residues. The V segment lost 2 bases and the J segment 5 bases; nucleotides outside the gene matches: 4. The CDR3, as DNA: TGTGCTAGTGGTTTGCAGGGGGCGCAGACTGAAGCTTTCTTT. It is translated as CASGLQGAQTEAFF.

The rearrangement links TRBV14 to TRBJ2-2; a possible D gene is TRBD2 (5 bases). Trimming took 0 bases from V and 6 from J, leaving 14 bases between them. Germline V gives CDR1 SGHDN, CDR2 FVKESK. This CDR3 is built from 16 residues. CDR3 sequence: CASSQELGVGAGELFF. The CDR3 DNA reads TGTGCCAGCAGCCAAGAATTAGGAGTCGGGGCCGGGGAGCTGTTTTTT.

The chain has TRBV5-1 and TRBJ1-4; 7 bases align to TRBD1. The V gene's germline CDR1 is SGHRS and CDR2 YFSETQ. The V segment lost 0 bases and the J segment 7 bases; nucleotides outside the gene matches: 3. This CDR3 comprises 14 residues. CDR3 in amino acids: CASSLGQGPEKLFF. The CDR3 DNA reads as TGCGCCAGCAGCTTGGGACAGGGCCCTGAAAAACTGTTTTTT.

The J gene is TRBJ1-1, the V gene TRBV6-5; D unresolved. CDR1 and CDR2 from the germline V gene are MNHEY and SVGAGI. The V end lost 5 bases, the J end lost 4 bases, and 11 bases lay between the germline ends. The CDR3 spans 13 residues. The CDR3: CASSRVVGTEAFF. CDR3 in DNA: TGTGCCAGCAGTCGGGTAGTTGGCACTGAAGCTTTCTTT.

This chain uses TRBV4-3 with TRBJ1-1; TRBD1 aligns across 9 bases. This CDR3 is built from 14 residues. Germline trimming cut 4 bases from V and 4 bases from J; bases unmatched to any gene: 4. In germline, CDR1 is LGHNA, CDR2 YSLEER. In DNA form, the CDR3 reads TGCGCCAGCAGCCTTACAGGGGGCGGCACTGAAGCTTTCTTT. Residues: CASSLTGGGTEAFF.

The sample holds one count of this clone. The rearrangement links TRBV7-2 to TRBJ2-7, with 9 bases matching TRBD1. CDR3 length: 18 residues. Losses at the gene ends were 0 bases for V and 2 bases for J; bases not matched to a gene: 11. The germline gives CDR1 SGHTA, CDR2 FQGNSA. This chain's CDR3 is CASSLAHGVGTGTYEQYF. CDR3 bases: TGTGCCAGCAGCTTAGCTCATGGAGTCGGGACAGGGACCTACGAGCAGTACTTC. The variable domain in full, with the rest retrieved from reference TRBV7-2 and TRBJ2-7, is GAGVSQSPSNKVTEKGKDVELRCDPISGHTALYWYRQSLGQGLEFLIYFQGNSAPDKSGLPSDRFSAERTGGSVSTLTIQRTQQEDSAVYLCASSLAHGVGTGTYEQYFGPGTRLTVT.

This chain uses TRBV11-2 with TRBJ1-1; D is uncertain. The CDR3 runs 14 residues. Germline CDR1 SGHAT, CDR2 FQNNGV. The germline V and J ends were trimmed by 5 bases and 0 bases, with 10 bases remaining between them. CDR3 sequence reads: CASSPIQMNTEAFF. Here the CDR3 DNA reads TGTGCCAGCAGCCCAATACAGATGAACACTGAAGCTTTCTTT.

The chain couples TRBV6-1 to TRBJ1-4, with D hard to call. CDR1 is MNHNS and CDR2 is SASEGT in the germline V gene. CDR3 length: 15 residues. The germline V and J ends were trimmed by 0 bases and 7 bases, with 12 bases remaining between them. The CDR3 protein is CASSEAGGSGEKLFF. Here the CDR3 DNA reads TGTGCCAGCAGTGAAGCAGGAGGGTCCGGTGAAAAACTGTTTTTT.

The rearrangement joins TRBV5-1 to TRBJ2-5; TRBD2 aligns across 8 bases. This CDR3 spans 15 amino acids. The V and J ends lost 7 bases and 1 base, in that order; junction bases with no gene match: 9. Per germline, CDR1 SGHRS and CDR2 YFSETQ. In DNA, the CDR3 is TGCGCCAGCCGAATCTTTAGCGGGACCCAAGAGACCCAGTACTTC. Its translation: CASRIFSGTQETQYF.

The chain links TRBV5-1 to TRBJ1-2, with 9 nucleotides matching TRBD1. V lost 4 bases to trimming and J lost 8 bases; unmatched junction nucleotides: 12. Per the germline V gene, CDR1 is SGHRS and CDR2 is YFSETQ. The CDR3 spans 15 residues. Here the CDR3 DNA reads TGCGCCAGCAGCCCACAGGGACAGGGATTGTACGGCTACACCTTC. It translates to CASSPQGQGLYGYTF.

This clone was counted once. The rearrangement uses TRBV19 and TRBJ2-7; TRBD2 matches 10 bases. Germline V gene data show CDR1 as LNHDA and CDR2 as SQIVND (reference sequence). The CDR3 sequence is 18 residues long. Trimming at V came to 2 bases and at J to 3 bases, leaving 13 bases not matched to a gene. CDR3 sequence reads: CASSISSSGGSNVYEQYF. CDR3 DNA: TGTGCCAGTAGTATAAGCTCTAGCGGGGGTTCAAACGTCTACGAGCAGTACTTC.

The rearrangement links TRBV18 to TRBJ1-4; 7 bases are a match to TRBD1. The V segment lost 3 bases and the J segment 7 bases; nucleotides outside the gene matches: 5. Germline CDR1 is KGHSH and CDR2 is LQKENI. This CDR3 is 14 amino acids long. This CDR3 reads CASSPQGGGEKLFF. CDR3 bases: TGTGCCAGCTCACCGCAGGGGGGCGGTGAAAAACTGTTTTTT.

This clone has more than one count but fewer than ten. The CDR3 coding sequence is TGTGCCAGCAGCTTGGACAGGGGAAGTGCCTACGAGCAGTACTTC. Protein sequence: CASSLDRGSAYEQYF. V gene TRBV7-8 combines with J gene TRBJ2-7; 9 bases agree with TRBD1. The V and J ends lost 3 bases and 2 bases, in that order; junction bases with no gene match: 5. From germline, CDR1 is SGHVS and CDR2 FQNEAQ. The CDR3 runs to 15 residues.

V usage is TRBV6-5 and J usage is TRBJ1-3; perhaps TRBD1 as D (6 bases). The germline V gene has CDR1 MNHEY and CDR2 SVGAGI. The CDR3 contains 15 residues. V dropped 5 bases and J dropped 0 bases, with 11 bases sitting between them. Here the CDR3 reads CASSTDRISGNTIYF. As DNA, the CDR3 is TGTGCCAGCAGTACGGACAGAATCTCTGGAAACACCATATATTTT.

The chain is built from TRBV7-2 and TRBJ2-5, with D perhaps matching TRBD2 (6 bases). With the DNA end fitting TRBJ2-7 better, the J assignment may be wrong. This CDR3 comprises 13 residues. Germline assignment: CDR1 SGHTA and CDR2 FQGNSA. The CDR3 DNA reads TGTGCCAGCAGCCCGGACTATTTGGACGAGCAGTACTTC. As protein: CASSPDYLDEQYF.

This clone was observed once. The chain links TRBV5-1 to TRBJ2-6; maybe TRBD1 (5 bases). V dropped 0 bases and J dropped 1 base, with 8 bases sitting between them. The CDR3 consists of 16 residues. Germline loops: CDR1 SGHRS, CDR2 YFSETQ. The CDR3 spells CASSLGGRSGANVLTF. DNA for the CDR3: TGCGCCAGCAGCTTGGGGGGCCGGTCTGGGGCCAACGTCCTGACTTTC. The full variable domain, completed using reference TRBV5-1 and TRBJ2-6, is KAGVTQTPRYLIKTRGQQVTLSCSPISGHRSVSWYQQTPGQGLQFLFEYFSETQRNKGNFPGRFSGRQFSNSRSEMNVSTLELGDSALYLCASSLGGRSGANVLTFGAGSRLTVL.

The gene calls are TRBV15 and TRBJ2-1; TRBD2 matches at 8 bases. Unmatched junction bases numbered 7, after V lost 0 bases and J lost 6 bases. The length of the CDR3 is 16 residues. CDR1 and CDR2 (germline): LNHNV, YYDKDF (reference sequence). The CDR3 reads CATSRDPAGESNEQFF. CDR3 nucleotide sequence: TGTGCCACCAGCAGAGATCCAGCGGGGGAATCCAATGAGCAGTTCTTC.

V and J are TRBV29-1 and TRBJ2-3; 14 nucleotides match TRBD2. CDR3 size: 16 residues. V shed 4 bases and J 1 base; nucleotides not matched to a gene: 4. The germline CDR1 and CDR2 sequences are SQVTM and ANQGSEA. CDR3 amino acids: CSVAGLAGEGTDTQYF. The CDR3 region has the DNA TGCAGCGTTGCGGGACTAGCGGGAGAGGGCACAGATACGCAGTATTTT.

This rearrangement joins TRBV7-2 to TRBJ2-5; TRBD2 aligns across 11 bases. The CDR3 covers 14 residues. CDR1 and CDR2 (germline): SGHTA, FQGNSA. V shed 5 bases and J 6 bases; nucleotides not matched to a gene: 5. The CDR3 bases are TGTGCCAGCAGCAATAGCGGGGGGGGGAAGACCCAGTACTTC. This sequence encodes CASSNSGGGKTQYF.

V is TRBV11-1 and J is TRBJ2-1; D call uncertain. The V gene lost 7 bases and the J gene lost 7 bases, with 14 bases spanning the gap. Germline V gene sequence: CDR1 SGHAT, CDR2 FQDESV (reference sequence). This CDR3 is 13 amino acids long. The CDR3 sequence is CASTPFTRNEQFF. CDR3 nucleotide sequence: TGTGCCAGCACGCCATTCACTCGTAATGAGCAGTTCTTC.

Here the CDR3 DNA reads TGTACCACAAGGGCTAGCCTACGGGTAGAGACCCAGTACTTC. The encoded protein is CTTRASLRVETQYF. The genes are TRBV28 and TRBJ2-5; D possibly corresponds to TRBD2 (5 bases). This CDR3 comprises 14 residues. Germline V gives CDR1 MDHEN, CDR2 SYDVKM.

For this clone: Mismatch with germline at one junction end may stem from a read error. This chain connects TRBV6-1 to TRBJ2-7; 8 nucleotides agree with TRBD1. This CDR3 comprises 14 residues. In germline, CDR1 is MNHNS, CDR2 SASEGT. CDR3 amino acids: CASSEGTGFGFVYF. The DNA of the CDR3 is TGTGCCAGCAGTGAGGGGACAGGATTCGGTTTCGTTTATTTC.

The chain couples TRBV5-5 to TRBJ2-1; 8 bases fit TRBD1. Germline-derived CDR1 and CDR2 are SGHKS and YYEKEE (reference sequence). The CDR3 loop spans 14 amino acids. V was pared by 7 bases and J by 7 bases, with 10 bases of the junction left unmatched. The CDR3 DNA reads as TGTGCCAGCGGAGCGGACAGGGACGATAATGAGCAGTTCTTC. Amino acid sequence: CASGADRDDNEQFF.

This sequence joins TRBV6-5 and TRBJ2-2; 9 bases map to TRBD1. Trimming cost V 6 bases and J 4 bases; bases outside gene matches: 6. This CDR3 contains 15 residues. Per germline, CDR1 MNHEY and CDR2 SVGAGI. CDR3 in amino acids: CASRKDRGATGELFF. Here the CDR3 DNA reads TGTGCCAGCAGAAAGGACAGGGGAGCCACCGGGGAGCTGTTTTTT.

This sequence joins TRBV7-6 and TRBJ2-3; TRBD2 aligns across 9 bases. This CDR3 is built from 16 residues. Germline CDR1 and CDR2: SGHVS and FNYEAQ. V lost 4 bases to trimming and J lost 0 bases; unmatched junction nucleotides: 5. The CDR3 region is CASSSRLADSTDTQYF. DNA of the CDR3: TGTGCCAGCAGCTCGAGACTAGCGGATAGCACAGATACGCAGTATTTT.

V usage is TRBV7-9 and J usage is TRBJ2-2; D might be TRBD2 (6 bases). The germline V gene has CDR1 SEHNR and CDR2 FQNEAQ (reference sequence). The length of the CDR3 is 15 residues. Trimming left V 10 bases short and J 2 bases short, with 17 bases between. CDR3 sequence: CANGASAINTGELFF. The CDR3 DNA sequence: TGTGCCAACGGGGCTAGCGCAATCAACACCGGGGAGCTGTTTTTT. Combining the CDR3 with reference TRBV7-9 and TRBJ2-2 gives the whole variable domain DTGVSQNPRHKITKRGQNVTFRCDPISEHNRLYWYRQTLGQGPEFLTYFQNEAQLEKSRLLSDRFSAERPKGSFSTLEIQRTEQGDSAMYLCANGASAINTGELFFGEGSRLTVL.

This chain connects TRBV5-1 to TRBJ2-6; D is unclear. V was cut by 3 bases and J by 0 bases, with 4 bases left in between. This CDR3 region has 14 residues. Germline CDR1 SGHRS, CDR2 YFSETQ. The CDR3 protein is CASSSVSGANVLTF. CDR3 nucleotide sequence: TGCGCCAGCAGCTCAGTCTCTGGGGCCAACGTCCTGACTTTC. Full variable domain (missing parts from reference TRBV5-1 and TRBJ2-6): KAGVTQTPRYLIKTRGQQVTLSCSPISGHRSVSWYQQTPGQGLQFLFEYFSETQRNKGNFPGRFSGRQFSNSRSEMNVSTLELGDSALYLCASSSVSGANVLTFGAGSRLTVL.

The CDR3 loop is CAWSAPETLGDGYTF. The DNA of the CDR3 is TGTGCCTGGAGCGCACCCGAAACCCTAGGGGATGGCTACACCTTC. The V and J genes are TRBV30 and TRBJ1-2, with D perhaps matching TRBD1 (5 bases). There are 15 residues in the CDR3. The V and J ends lost 3 bases and 6 bases respectively, with 20 bases between them. In germline, CDR1 is GTSNPN, CDR2 SVGIG (reference sequence).

In its sample, this clone was seen once. The CDR3 is CASSPASSGGYTGELFF. Written as DNA, the CDR3 is TGTGCCAGCTCACCGGCTTCTTCGGGGGGCTACACCGGGGAGCTGTTTTTT. This chain joins TRBV18 and TRBJ2-2, with D possibly being TRBD2 (7 bases). Germline V gives CDR1 KGHSH, CDR2 LQKENI. The CDR3 extends over 17 amino acids. V shed 3 bases and J shed 3 bases, with 17 bases lying between them.

The CDR3 DNA reads as TGTGCCAGCTCACCCGGGACAATAGCCAAAAACATTCAGTACTTC. Residues: CASSPGTIAKNIQYF. The chain links TRBV18 to TRBJ2-4; TRBD1 is a possible D gene (6 bases). The CDR3 totals 15 residues. CDR1 and CDR2 (germline): KGHSH, LQKENI. Trimming removed 3 bases from V and 0 bases from J, with 9 bases in between.